This TCR beta chain was captured by sequencing in a study of CD8+ T cells in alopecia areata. Study-wide results and limits: A single nonresponder leaves the baseline CD8+ expansion link to response uncertain. Throughout tofacitinib, many expanded lesional clones continued to persist in scalp and blood.

In regard to this clone: What it recognizes is unknown.

cDNA reverse transcribed from extracted RNA served as the sequencing template. Here immunoSEQ multiplex PCR was the method, and the copy in TCRdb shows in-frame clones only, minus some. The sample includes 95,000 to 100,000 clones, around 60% seen only once; the top ten take 16%. Treatment meaning: oral pan-JAK inhibitor, 5-10 mg twice daily. Peripheral blood, together with lesional scalp punch biopsies, was collected from alopecia areata patients. This CDR3 is 13 amino acids long. Germline V gene lookup returns CDR1 WNHNN and CDR2 SYGVQD (reference sequence). Trimming took 1 base from V and 8 from J; bases not matched to a gene: 1.

The rearrangement joins TRBV10-1 to TRBJ2-1; the match to TRBD1 covers 8 bases. The clonotype comes from a human donor with alopecia areata. Here the sequenced sample was CD8+ T cells sorted from blood, taken between weeks 55 and 70, from a patient treated with tofacitinib. CDR3 sequence reads: CASSEYRGDEQFF. Here the CDR3 DNA reads TGCGCCAGCAGTGAGTACAGGGGGGATGAGCAGTTCTTC.